This is a list of T cell receptor beta chains from one sample in a study of beta chain features in type 1 diabetes. This table comes from immunoSEQ multiplex PCR, and its TCRdb copy is limited to in-frame clones, with some not included. Of around 600,000 clones detected, around 11% appear once; the ten largest clones hold 0.095% to 0.15%. Sample: naive CD4+ T cells from blood. These receptors originate from a man in his thirties or forties with type 1 diabetes. Both conserved end residues are part of each CDR3. The D gene is left open where the match is weak. Size tells how often a clone was seen (once, few, many) or the class of an expanded clone, and some rows leave it out.

few	12	TRBV6-5	-	TRBJ1-1	TGTGCCAGCAGACTCCCTCGGGGTGAAGCTTTCTTT	CASRLPRGEAFF
-	13	TRBV7-9	TRBD1	TRBJ1-5	TGTGCCAGCAGCTCCGACAGGGTTCAGCCCCAGCATTTT	CASSSDRVQPQHF
-	14	TRBV7-2	-	TRBJ1-4	TGTGCCAGCAGCGACCCGGGTGCTAATGAAAAACTGTTTTTT	CASSDPGANEKLFF
-	15	TRBV7-9	-	TRBJ2-5	TGTGCCAGCAGCCCAGGACACCTTTCTCAAGAGACCCAGTACTTC	CASSPGHLSQETQYF
-	14	TRBV7-2	-	TRBJ2-5	TGTGCCAGCAGCTTAGTCAAAAATTCGGAGACCCAGTACTTC	CASSLVKNSETQYF
few	17	TRBV4-2	TRBD1	TRBJ2-6	TGTGCCAGCAGCACCCGACAGGGTCTGACTGGGGCCAACGTCCTGACTTTC	CASSTRQGLTGANVLTF
few	15	TRBV5-1	-	TRBJ1-6	TGCGCCAGCAGCCTGGGGGGGAAAAATAATTCACCCCTCCACTTT	CASSLGGKNNSPLHF
few	15	TRBV7-2	TRBD2	TRBJ2-1	TGTGCCAGCAGCTTAGTAGCGGGGGGATACAATGAGCAGTTCTTC	CASSLVAGGYNEQFF
few	15	TRBV6-5	TRBD1	TRBJ1-2	TGTGCCAGCAGTCCCCGGACAGGGGCGGTCAGCGGCTACACCTTC	CASSPRTGAVSGYTF
few	13	TRBV7-6	-	TRBJ2-1	TGTGCCAGCAGCTTAGCTCACAGCGACGTGCAGTTCTTC	CASSLAHSDVQFF
-	14	TRBV9	TRBD1	TRBJ1-5	TGTGCCAGCAGCGCGACAGGGGAAGATCAGCCCCAGCATTTT	CASSATGEDQPQHF
-	14	TRBV29-1	TRBD1	TRBJ2-2	TGCAGCGTTAAGGACAGGGCTAACACCGGGGAGCTGTTTTTT	CSVKDRANTGELFF
few	16	TRBV5-6	-	TRBJ2-1	TGTGCCAGCAGCTTGATGGCACAAAGCTCCTACAATGAGCAGTTCTTC	CASSLMAQSSYNEQFF
-	12	TRBV30	-	TRBJ2-3	TGTGCCTGGAGTTTTGGGACAGATACGCAGTATTTT	CAWSFGTDTQYF
-	12	TRBV7-2	-	TRBJ1-6	TGTGCCAGCAGCTTAGTGGTGTCACCCCTCCACTTT	CASSLVVSPLHF
few	12	TRBV18	-	TRBJ2-5	TGTGCCAGCTCACCAGAGGGAGAGACCCAGTACTTC	CASSPEGETQYF
few	13	TRBV10-3	TRBD1	TRBJ2-1	TGTGCCATCAGTGAACAGGGGAAGAATGAGCAGTTCTTC	CAISEQGKNEQFF
-	15	TRBV30	TRBD1	TRBJ1-5	TGTGCCTGGAGTCGGTCGACAGGGCTCAATCAGCCCCAGCATTTT	CAWSRSTGLNQPQHF
-	14	TRBV6-5	-	TRBJ2-7	TGTGCCAGCAGCCTTAGTGTAGGGATATACGAGCAGTACTTC	CASSLSVGIYEQYF
-	18	TRBV7-8	-	TRBJ1-3	TGTGCCAGCAGCTTACGGATCCCAGGACCTGACTCTGGAAACACCATATATTTT	CASSLRIPGPDSGNTIYF
few	12	TRBV19	-	TRBJ1-2	TGTGCCAGTAGTGATACAGGGTATCGATCCACCTTC	CASSDTGYRSTF
-	13	TRBV5-1	-	TRBJ2-7	TGCGCCAGCAGCTTGAACAGGCCGGACGAGCAGTACTTC	CASSLNRPDEQYF
-	15	TRBV15	-	TRBJ2-1	TGTGCCACCAGCAGAGGGGGAAACGGCCACAATGAGCAGTTCTTC	CATSRGGNGHNEQFF
few	14	TRBV28	-	TRBJ2-6	TGTGCCAGCAGTTCCTCTACTGGGGCCAACGTCCTGACTTTC	CASSSSTGANVLTF
few	18	TRBV30	TRBD1	TRBJ1-5	TGTGCCTGGAGTCCCGGGACAGGGGGTCCACATGGGAATCAGCCCCAGCATTTT	CAWSPGTGGPHGNQPQHF
few	12	TRBV7-2	TRBD2	TRBJ2-3	TGTGCCAGCAGCTCGGCGGGGGGCCAGCAGTATTTT	CASSSAGGQQYF
-	12	TRBV7-2	-	TRBJ1-5	TGTGCCAGCAGCTTTACCAATCAGCCCCAGCATTTT	CASSFTNQPQHF
-	13	TRBV29-1	-	TRBJ2-3	TGCAGCGTTGATCGCGGGGCGCAAGATACGCAGTATTTT	CSVDRGAQDTQYF
-	14	TRBV28	TRBD1	TRBJ1-4	TGTGCCAGCAGAAAACAGGGGACTAATGAAAAACTGTTTTTT	CASRKQGTNEKLFF
few	13	TRBV30	-	TRBJ1-3	TGTGCCCATTTCGGCCGCTCTGGAAACACCATATATTTT	CAHFGRSGNTIYF
few	15	TRBV6-5	TRBD2	TRBJ2-5	TGTGCCAGCAGCCCGCGGGGGACCCAAGACGAGACCCAGTACTTC	CASSPRGTQDETQYF
-	12	TRBV29-1	-	TRBJ2-1	TGCAGCGTGGGGGTGAGGGGGTATGAGCAGTTCTTC	CSVGVRGYEQFF
-	14	TRBV7-6	-	TRBJ1-4	TGTGCCAGCAGCTTCGGTGCTTCAAATGAAAAACTGTTTTTT	CASSFGASNEKLFF
few	21	TRBV4-3	-	TRBJ2-1	TGCGCCAGCAGCCAAGATCAGCGCCGCTACCGGGGGCCGGCGCCCTACAATGAGCAGTTCTTC	CASSQDQRRYRGPAPYNEQFF
few	13	TRBV6-5	TRBD1	TRBJ1-2	TGTGCCAGCAGAAGGACAGGAGACTATGGCTACACCTTC	CASRRTGDYGYTF
few	10	TRBV2	-	TRBJ2-7	TGTGCCAGCGGGGACTACGAGCAGTACTTC	CASGDYEQYF
few	14	TRBV4-3	-	TRBJ1-2	TGCGCCAGCAGCCAGGCTCTACCAGGGATTGGCTACACCTTC	CASSQALPGIGYTF
-	16	TRBV7-9	TRBD1	TRBJ1-1	TGTGCCAGCAGCTCAGAATCCCGGGACAGGGGACTTGAAGCTTTCTTT	CASSSESRDRGLEAFF
-	13	TRBV29-1	TRBD1	TRBJ1-2	TGCAGCGTTGAGATGTGGCAGGGGGTAGGCTACACCTTC	CSVEMWQGVGYTF
-	17	TRBV5-4	-	TRBJ2-6	TGTGCCAGCAGCTTGCCTACAGAGAGCTCTGGGGCCAACGTCCTGACTTTC	CASSLPTESSGANVLTF
few	12	TRBV5-4	TRBD1	TRBJ1-2	TGTGCCAGCATAGGCCAGGGGGATGGCTACACCTTC	CASIGQGDGYTF
few	17	TRBV14	-	TRBJ1-6	TGTGCCAGCAGCCAGTCGGGAGCCAGCTCCTATAATTCACCCCTCCACTTT	CASSQSGASSYNSPLHF
few	15	TRBV4-2	-	TRBJ2-6	TGTGCCAGCAGCCAAGCGGGCACTGGGGCCAACGTCCTGACTTTC	CASSQAGTGANVLTF
few	13	TRBV14	-	TRBJ1-6	TGTGCCAGCAGCCTCCAAGGGGGTTCACCCCTCCACTTT	CASSLQGGSPLHF
few	14	TRBV6-6	-	TRBJ2-2	TGTGCCAGCAGTTACCAACAGCCTCCCGGGGAGCTGTTTTTT	CASSYQQPPGELFF
few	13	TRBV19	TRBD1	TRBJ1-5	TGTGCCAGTTCGGGACAGTCTAATCAGCCCCAGCATTTT	CASSGQSNQPQHF
few	12	TRBV10-3	-	TRBJ2-1	TGTGCCATCAGTGAGAGTGAGAGGGGCCAGTTCTTC	CAISESERGQFF
-	12	TRBV11-2	-	TRBJ2-5	TGTGCCAGCAGTGGCGGAGGAGAGGCCCAGTACTTC	CASSGGGEAQYF
few	11	TRBV20-1	TRBD1	TRBJ2-7	TGCAGTGCACAGGGACAGCCCGAGCAGTACTTC	CSAQGQPEQYF
few	15	TRBV7-2	TRBD1	TRBJ2-5	TGTGCCAGCAGCTCCGGGGACAGGGCCCGAGAGACCCAGTACTTC	CASSSGDRARETQYF
-	16	TRBV5-1	-	TRBJ1-4	TGCGCCAGCAGCTTGTCAGGGGACGCAACTAATGAAAAACTGTTTTTT	CASSLSGDATNEKLFF
-	13	TRBV19	TRBD1	TRBJ1-2	TGTGCCAGTAGCAAGACAGGGGACGATGGCTACACCTTC	CASSKTGDDGYTF
few	16	TRBV25-1	-	TRBJ2-7	TGTGCCAGCAGTGCTGGAGAGGCAGGGCGGTCCTACGAGCAGTACTTC	CASSAGEAGRSYEQYF